This record covers a single TCR beta chain. Its antigen is currently unknown. These data originate in a study of shared clonotypes between healthy human individuals. Study-level points and caveats: With a handful of donors compared, around 5.4% of naive CD4 clonotypes were shared. Sorted-subset sequencing, rarefaction showed, was incomplete despite large depth. Compared with clonotypes that all four donors shared, non-shared clonotypes had lower generation probabilities.

CDR1 is MNHNS and CDR2 is SASEGT in the germline V gene. CDR3 size: 15 residues. V dropped 5 bases and J dropped 7 bases, with 21 bases sitting between them. In the original analysis: ImmunoSEQ output held junction-only sequences without quality scores, so filtering differed. Sequenced by immunoSEQ multiplex PCR; TCRdb stores in-frame clones only, minus some. The V and J calls and clone size are taken from that table; D and trimming were inferred from the DNA. The sample lists a few million clones; approximately 93% were seen once. Source material: naive CD4+ T cells from PBMCs. Sample subset: CD45RA+ positively selected. V usage is TRBV6-1 and J usage is TRBJ2-7; weak D call: TRBD2 (6 bases). The source is a young man in good health. Some clones in this sample may be carry-over from other donors' samples. Here the CDR3 DNA reads TGTGCCAGCAGTCCCCTATCAGGGTTCGCGGGAGAGCAGTACTTC. This encodes CASSPLSGFAGEQYF.